Ten or more counts support the clone carrying this TCR beta chain. The target antigen is unknown. The iRepertoire nested amplicon-rescue multiplex PCR amplified TCR alpha and beta CDR3s from RNA. One-step reverse transcription and amplification started from around 100-400 ng of tissue mRNA or PBMC total RNA. TCRdb processed the multiplex PCR reads anew with MiXCR; each CDR3 protein has one entry. The table lists some 150,000 distinct CDR3 sequences, roughly two fifths of them singletons. The sample is drawn from a study of glioma-infiltrating T cells. This CDR3 contains 15 residues. The germline CDR1 and CDR2 sequences are SGHTA and FQGNSA. With 5 bases removed from V and 0 bases from J, the gap between germline ends came to 13 bases. Study-wide results and caveats: Gliomas, especially low-grade, showed above-expected tissue-blood divergence; non-neoplastic patients showed below.

Source material: glioma tissue, nonneoplastic brain tissue, or PBMCs (not recorded which). The sequence derives from a human donor with low-grade glioma or glioblastoma, undergoing nonglioma brain surgery, or in good health (not recorded which). V usage is TRBV7-2 and J usage is TRBJ1-1, with unresolved D. The CDR3 protein is CASSPLGGMNTEAFF. The CDR3 nucleotides read TGTGCCAGCAGCCCGCTGGGAGGGATGAACACTGAAGCTTTCTTT.